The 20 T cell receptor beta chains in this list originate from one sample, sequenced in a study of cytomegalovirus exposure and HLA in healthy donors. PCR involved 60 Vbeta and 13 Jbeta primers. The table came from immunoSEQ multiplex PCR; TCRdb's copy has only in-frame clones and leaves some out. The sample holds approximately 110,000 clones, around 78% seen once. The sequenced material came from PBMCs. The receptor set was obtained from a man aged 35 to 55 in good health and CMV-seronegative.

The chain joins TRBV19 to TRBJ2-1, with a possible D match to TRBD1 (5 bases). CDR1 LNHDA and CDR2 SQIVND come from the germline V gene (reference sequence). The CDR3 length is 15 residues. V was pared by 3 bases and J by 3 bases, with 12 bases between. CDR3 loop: CASSINPQGYNEQFF. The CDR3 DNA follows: TGTGCCAGTAGTATCAACCCTCAGGGCTACAATGAGCAGTTCTTC.

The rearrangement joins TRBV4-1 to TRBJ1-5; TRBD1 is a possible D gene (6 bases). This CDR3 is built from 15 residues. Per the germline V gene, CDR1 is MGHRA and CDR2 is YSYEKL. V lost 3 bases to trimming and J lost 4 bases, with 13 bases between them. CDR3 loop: CASSQQFQGNQPQHF. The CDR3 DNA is TGCGCCAGCAGCCAGCAGTTCCAGGGGAATCAGCCCCAGCATTTT.

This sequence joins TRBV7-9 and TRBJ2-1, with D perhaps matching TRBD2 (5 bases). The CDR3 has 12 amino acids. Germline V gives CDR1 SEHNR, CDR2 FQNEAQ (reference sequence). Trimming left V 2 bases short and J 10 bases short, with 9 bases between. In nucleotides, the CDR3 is TGTGCCAGCAGCTTAATAGCGCGGGAGCAGTTCTTC. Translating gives CASSLIAREQFF.

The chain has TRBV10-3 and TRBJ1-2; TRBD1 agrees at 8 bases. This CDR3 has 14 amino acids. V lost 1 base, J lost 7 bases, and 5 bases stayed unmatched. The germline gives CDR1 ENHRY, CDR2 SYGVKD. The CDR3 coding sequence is TGTGCCATCAGTGAGTTATGGACAGGGAGTGGCTACACCTTC. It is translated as CAISELWTGSGYTF.

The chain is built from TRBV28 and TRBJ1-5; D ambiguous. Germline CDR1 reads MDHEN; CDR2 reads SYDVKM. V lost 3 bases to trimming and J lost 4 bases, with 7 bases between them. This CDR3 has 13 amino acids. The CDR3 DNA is TGTGCCAGCAGTTTTCAAACAAATCAGCCCCAGCATTTT. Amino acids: CASSFQTNQPQHF.

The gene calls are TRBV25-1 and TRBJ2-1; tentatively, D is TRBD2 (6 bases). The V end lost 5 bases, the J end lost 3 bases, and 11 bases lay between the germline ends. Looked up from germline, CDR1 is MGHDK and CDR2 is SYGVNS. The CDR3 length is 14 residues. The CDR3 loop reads CASSLGGVYNEQFF. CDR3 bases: TGTGCCAGCAGTCTGGGCGGGGTCTACAATGAGCAGTTCTTC.

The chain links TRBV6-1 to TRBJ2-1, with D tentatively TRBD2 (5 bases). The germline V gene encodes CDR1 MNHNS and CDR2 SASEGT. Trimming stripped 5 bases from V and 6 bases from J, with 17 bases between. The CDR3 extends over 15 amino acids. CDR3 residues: CASSTRAGDSNEQFF. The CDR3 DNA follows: TGTGCCAGCAGTACGAGGGCGGGCGACTCCAATGAGCAGTTCTTC.

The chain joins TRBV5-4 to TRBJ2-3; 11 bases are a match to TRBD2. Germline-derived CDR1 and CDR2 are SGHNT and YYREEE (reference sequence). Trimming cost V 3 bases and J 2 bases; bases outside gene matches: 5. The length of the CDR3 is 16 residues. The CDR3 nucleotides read TGTGCCAGCAGCTCAGGACTAGCGGGTTTCACAGATACGCAGTATTTT. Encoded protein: CASSSGLAGFTDTQYF.

The CDR3 here is CASSRAGTSGSIEQFF. DNA of the CDR3: TGTGCCAGCAGCCGGGCCGGGACTAGCGGGTCCATTGAGCAGTTCTTC. The J gene is TRBJ2-1, the V gene TRBV11-3; TRBD2 matches 12 bases. CDR3 length: 16 residues. V dropped 5 bases and J dropped 9; count of bases not matched to a gene: 11. Germline lookup yields CDR1 SGHNT and CDR2 YENEEA.

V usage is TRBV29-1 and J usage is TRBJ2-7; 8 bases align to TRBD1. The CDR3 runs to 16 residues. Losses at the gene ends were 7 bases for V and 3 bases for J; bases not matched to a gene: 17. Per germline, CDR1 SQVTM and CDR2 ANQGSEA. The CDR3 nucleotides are TGCAGCGCTGTAGGCCCCTACCGGACAGGGTTCTACGAGCAGTACTTC. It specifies CSAVGPYRTGFYEQYF.

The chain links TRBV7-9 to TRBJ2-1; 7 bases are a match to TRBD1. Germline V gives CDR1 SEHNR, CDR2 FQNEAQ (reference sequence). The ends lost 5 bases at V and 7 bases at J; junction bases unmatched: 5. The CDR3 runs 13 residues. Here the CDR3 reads CASSTTGVNEQFF. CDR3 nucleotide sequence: TGTGCCAGCAGCACTACAGGGGTGAATGAGCAGTTCTTC.

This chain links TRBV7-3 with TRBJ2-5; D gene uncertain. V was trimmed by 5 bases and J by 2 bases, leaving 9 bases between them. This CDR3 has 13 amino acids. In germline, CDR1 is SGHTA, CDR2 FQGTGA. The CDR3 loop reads CASSPLRQETQYF. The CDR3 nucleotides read TGTGCCAGCAGCCCACTTAGACAAGAGACCCAGTACTTC.

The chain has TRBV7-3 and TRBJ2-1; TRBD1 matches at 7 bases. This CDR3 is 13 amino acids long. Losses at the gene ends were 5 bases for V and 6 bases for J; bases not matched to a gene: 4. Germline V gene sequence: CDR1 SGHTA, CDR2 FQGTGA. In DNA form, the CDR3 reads TGTGCCAGCAGCATGGACAGGAGCAATGAGCAGTTCTTC. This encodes CASSMDRSNEQFF.

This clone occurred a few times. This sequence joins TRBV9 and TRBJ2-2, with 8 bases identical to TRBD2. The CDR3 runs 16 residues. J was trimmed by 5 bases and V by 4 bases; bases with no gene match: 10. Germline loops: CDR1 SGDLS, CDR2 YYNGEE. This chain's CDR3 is CASSSRGSGVTGELFF. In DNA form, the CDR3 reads TGTGCCAGCAGCTCCCGGGGTAGCGGGGTTACCGGGGAGCTGTTTTTT.

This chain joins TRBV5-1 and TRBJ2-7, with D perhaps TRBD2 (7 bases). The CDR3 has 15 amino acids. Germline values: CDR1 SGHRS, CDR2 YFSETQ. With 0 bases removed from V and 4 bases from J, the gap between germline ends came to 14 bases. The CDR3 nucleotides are TGCGCCAGCAGCTTGGGGGGGGGCGCTGGATACGAGCAGTACTTC. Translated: CASSLGGGAGYEQYF.

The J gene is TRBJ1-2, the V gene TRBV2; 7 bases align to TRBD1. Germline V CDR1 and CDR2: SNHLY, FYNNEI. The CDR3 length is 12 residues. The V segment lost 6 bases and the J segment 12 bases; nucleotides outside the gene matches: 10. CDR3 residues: CASSNPQGMDTF. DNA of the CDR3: TGTGCCAGCAGCAACCCACAGGGGATGGACACCTTC. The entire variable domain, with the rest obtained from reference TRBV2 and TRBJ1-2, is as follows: EPEVTQTPSHQVTQMGQEVILRCVPISNHLYFYWYRQILGQKVEFLVSFYNNEISEKSEIFDDQFSVERPDGSNFTLKIRSTKLEDSAMYFCASSNPQGMDTFGSGTRLTVV.

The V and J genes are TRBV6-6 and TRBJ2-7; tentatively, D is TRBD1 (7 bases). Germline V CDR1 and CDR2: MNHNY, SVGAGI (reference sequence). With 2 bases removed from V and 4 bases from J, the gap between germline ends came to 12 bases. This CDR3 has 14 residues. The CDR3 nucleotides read TGTGCCAGCAGTTACGGCAGGGGGAGGTACGAGCAGTACTTC. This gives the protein CASSYGRGRYEQYF.

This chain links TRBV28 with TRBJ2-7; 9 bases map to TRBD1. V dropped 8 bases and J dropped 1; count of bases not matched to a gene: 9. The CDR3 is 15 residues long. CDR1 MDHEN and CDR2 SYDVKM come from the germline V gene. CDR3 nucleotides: TGTGCCAGCCTACTATCCGGACAGGGGTCCTACGAGCAGTACTTC. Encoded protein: CASLLSGQGSYEQYF.

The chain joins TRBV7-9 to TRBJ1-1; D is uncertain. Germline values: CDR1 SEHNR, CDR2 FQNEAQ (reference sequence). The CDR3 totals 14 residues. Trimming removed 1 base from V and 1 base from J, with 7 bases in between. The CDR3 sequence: CASSLVEGNTEAFF. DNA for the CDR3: TGTGCCAGCAGCTTAGTGGAGGGGAACACTGAAGCTTTCTTT.

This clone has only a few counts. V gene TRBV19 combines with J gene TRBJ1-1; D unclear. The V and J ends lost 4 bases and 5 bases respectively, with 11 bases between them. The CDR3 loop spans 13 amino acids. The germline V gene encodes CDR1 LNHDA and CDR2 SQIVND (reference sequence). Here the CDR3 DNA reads TGTGCCAGTAGTAGTACGGTTTGGACTGAAGCTTTCTTT. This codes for CASSSTVWTEAFF.